This TCR beta chain came from a study of shared clonotypes between healthy human individuals. Looking at the study overall: The donor group consisted of two women and a few men, aged 18 to 49.

It was across several immunoSEQ plates that each subset's genomic DNA was evenly split. TCRdb's copy holds only in-frame clones and misses some; the assay was immunoSEQ multiplex PCR. The sample has more than 2 million clones; around 96% are singletons. The length of the CDR3 is 16 residues. The V and J ends lost 2 bases and 0 bases respectively, with 10 bases between them. Germline V gene lookup returns CDR1 SEHNR and CDR2 FQNEAQ (reference sequence). Terminally differentiated effector memory CD45RA+ cells were excluded by CCR7 positive selection of CD45RO-negative cells. The receptor comes from a young man in good health. The V gene is TRBV7-9, the J gene TRBJ2-2; D might be TRBD2 (5 bases). Sequenced input: naive CD8+ T cells sorted from blood. The CDR3 is CASSLWPGTNTGELFF. DNA for the CDR3: TGTGCCAGCAGCTTATGGCCGGGAACGAACACCGGGGAGCTGTTTTTT.